The sequence of this T cell receptor beta chain was determined in a study of blood T cell repertoires in COVID-19. TCRdb keeps only in-frame clones here, not all; method: immunoSEQ multiplex PCR. Among more than 95,000 clones listed, 87% were seen once. The V segment lost 4 bases and the J segment 0 bases; nucleotides outside the gene matches: 10. In germline, CDR1 is LNHDA, CDR2 SQIVND (reference sequence). The CDR3 runs 19 residues. The clonotype originates from a man aged 50 to 59 with acute or convalescent COVID-19. V is TRBV19 and J is TRBJ2-1; 12 bases are a match to TRBD2. The sequenced sample was peripheral blood. The CDR3 region has the DNA TGTGCCAGTAGTAAAGGGCTAGCGGGAGGGGGGAGCTCCTACAATGAGCAGTTCTTC. Protein sequence: CASSKGLAGGGSSYNEQFF.